This T cell receptor beta chain was captured in a study of cytomegalovirus exposure and HLA in healthy donors. The study, taken as a whole, reports: Accounts indicate the classifier identified cytomegalovirus status with strong specificity and sensitivity. In vitro testing confirmed a few CMV-associated chains as specific for CMV antigens. That first-cohort TCR clusters tended to co-occur in the 120 or so validation repertoires was found in a later analysis. The dataset shows that most TCR sequences were rare, while some public TCRs occurred in many donors.

Of note for this clone: Its antigen is undetermined.

This CDR3 has 14 amino acids. CDR1 MGHRA and CDR2 YSYEKL come from the germline V gene. Trimming removed 1 base from V and 6 bases from J, with 10 bases in between. Assay used: immunoSEQ multiplex PCR; TCRdb lists only in-frame clones, some missing. The sample lists a few hundred thousand clones, more than 85% seen once, with approximately 12% in the top ten. Sequenced sample: PBMCs. This TCR derives from a man between 18 and 29 years old in good health and CMV-seropositive. The rearrangement uses TRBV4-1 and TRBJ1-5, with TRBD1 as a possible D gene (6 bases). CDR3 residues: CASSQVRGGQPQHF. The CDR3 DNA sequence: TGCGCCAGCAGCCAAGTCAGGGGCGGTCAGCCCCAGCATTTT.